Following are 5 T cell receptor beta chains from one sample sequenced in a study of blood T cell repertoires in COVID-19. Here immunoSEQ multiplex PCR was the method, and the copy in TCRdb shows in-frame clones only, minus some. The data contain fewer than 250,000 clones, around 90% of them singletons. Material for sequencing was peripheral blood. These receptors were obtained from a man younger than 45 with COVID-19, enrolled during active disease.

The rearrangement links TRBV2 to TRBJ1-5; D unclear. Deletions cut 6 bases from V and 0 bases from J, with 9 bases between. Germline-derived CDR1 and CDR2 are SNHLY and FYNNEI. The length of the CDR3 is 14 residues. CDR3 amino acids: CASRALSSNQPQHF. The CDR3 DNA follows: TGTGCCAGCAGAGCATTATCTAGCAATCAGCCCCAGCATTTT.

As to this clone: Different DNA sequences within this sample yield the same CDR3. The J gene is TRBJ1-6, the V gene TRBV7-9; D is ambiguous. Trimming stripped 5 bases from V and 13 bases from J, with 9 bases between. The CDR3 extends over 11 amino acids. Germline assignment: CDR1 SEHNR and CDR2 FQNEAQ (reference sequence). This CDR3 is CASSPSSPLHF. The CDR3, as DNA: TGTGCCAGCAGCCCGTCCTCGCCCCTCCACTTT.

The V and J genes are TRBV27 and TRBJ1-6, with D hard to call. The CDR3 has 14 residues. The V and J ends lost 4 bases and 7 bases respectively, with 11 bases between them. Germline V gene data show CDR1 as MNHEY and CDR2 as SMNVEV (reference sequence). This CDR3 reads CASSSHSSNSPLHF. CDR3 coding DNA: TGTGCCAGCAGTTCCCACTCCTCGAATTCACCCCTCCACTTT.

Comments on this clone: This CDR3 is also generated by other DNA sequences in the sample. The chain couples TRBV6-5 to TRBJ2-4; possible D gene TRBD2, 7 bases. V was shortened by 2 bases and J by 5 bases, with 10 bases between the two germline ends. The CDR3 totals 14 residues. Germline CDR1 MNHEY, CDR2 SVGAGI. The CDR3 DNA sequence: TGTGCCAGCAGTTACGGGGGGGGCGAAAACATTCAGTACTTC. Amino acids: CASSYGGGENIQYF.

This sequence joins TRBV29-1 and TRBJ2-3; a weak D match, TRBD2 (6 bases). Germline CDR1 reads SQVTM; CDR2 reads ANQGSEA. The CDR3 runs to 15 residues. V lost 1 base and J lost 1, with 12 bases in between. The CDR3 reads CSVEGQGGGTDTQYF. In nucleotides, the CDR3 is TGCAGCGTTGAAGGCCAGGGCGGGGGCACAGATACGCAGTATTTT.